The 20 T cell receptor beta chains in this list originate from one sample, sequenced in a study of cytomegalovirus exposure and HLA in healthy donors. Primers for the PCR totalled 60 Vbeta and 13 Jbeta. TCRdb's copy holds only in-frame clones and misses some; the assay was immunoSEQ multiplex PCR. The table includes 200,000 or so clones, about 80% detected once. Sequenced: PBMCs. Receptor source: a woman aged 25-40 years in good health and CMV-seronegative.

This chain links TRBV11-1 with TRBJ1-1, with no clear D. Germline loops: CDR1 SGHAT, CDR2 FQDESV (reference sequence). Trimming pared 5 bases from V and 4 bases from J, leaving 11 bases between. This CDR3 has 13 amino acids. CDR3 coding DNA: TGTGCCAGCAGCCTCGGACGGGGCACTGAAGCTTTCTTT. Translating gives CASSLGRGTEAFF.

The V call is TRBV6-1, the J call TRBJ2-7, with D tentatively TRBD2 (7 bases). CDR1 and CDR2 from the germline V gene are MNHNS and SASEGT. V was trimmed by 10 bases and J by 1 base, leaving 17 bases between them. There are 14 residues in the CDR3. CDR3 in amino acids: CAISDGGRSYEQYF. Here the CDR3 DNA reads TGTGCCATTTCCGACGGGGGGCGATCCTACGAGCAGTACTTC.

V is TRBV19 and J is TRBJ1-5; possibly TRBD1 for D (6 bases). With 4 bases removed from V and 4 bases from J, the gap between germline ends came to 8 bases. This CDR3 contains 13 residues. Germline V lookup: CDR1 LNHDA, CDR2 SQIVND (reference sequence). The CDR3 coding sequence is TGTGCCAGTAGTAGCCAGGGGAATCAGCCCCAGCATTTT. It specifies CASSSQGNQPQHF.

V gene TRBV2 combines with J gene TRBJ2-1; 10 positions match TRBD2. Germline V gene sequence: CDR1 SNHLY, CDR2 FYNNEI. V trimming: 4 bases; J trimming: 6 bases; junction bases outside the gene matches: 6. This CDR3 region has 15 residues. CDR3 protein: CASSASGSELNEQFF. CDR3 DNA: TGTGCCAGCAGTGCTAGCGGGAGTGAGCTCAATGAGCAGTTCTTC.

The chain joins TRBV2 to TRBJ2-1, with 12 bases fitting TRBD2. Unmatched junction bases numbered 14, after V lost 7 bases and J lost 4 bases. This CDR3 has 18 residues. Germline V gene sequence: CDR1 SNHLY, CDR2 FYNNEI. DNA of the CDR3: TGTGCCAGCATTCCTCGGGCTAGCGGGGGGGCTTGGTACAATGAGCAGTTCTTC. Translated, it gives CASIPRASGGAWYNEQFF. Drawing the rest from reference TRBV2 and TRBJ2-1, the complete variable domain is EPEVTQTPSHQVTQMGQEVILRCVPISNHLYFYWYRQILGQKVEFLVSFYNNEISEKSEIFDDQFSVERPDGSNFTLKIRSTKLEDSAMYFCASIPRASGGAWYNEQFFGPGTRLTVL.

This clone was observed a handful of times. The V gene is TRBV28, the J gene TRBJ1-2; D is unclear. Germline values: CDR1 MDHEN, CDR2 SYDVKM. The CDR3 runs 12 residues. Between the trimmed V and J ends, which lost 5 bases and 5 bases, there was a span of 9 bases. This chain's CDR3 is CASSRGWYGYTF. The CDR3 DNA is TGTGCCAGCAGTCGAGGTTGGTATGGCTACACCTTC.

The chain carries TRBV6-5 and TRBJ1-6, with TRBD1 matching 8 bases. The CDR3 is made up of 15 amino acids. CDR1 is MNHEY and CDR2 is SVGAGI in the germline V gene. The V and J ends lost 6 bases and 6 bases, in that order; junction bases with no gene match: 7. CDR3 region: CASSFRGQSNSPLHF. In nucleotides, the CDR3 is TGTGCCAGCAGCTTCAGGGGGCAAAGTAATTCACCCCTCCACTTT.

This CDR3 reads CASSVQINYEQYF. CDR3 DNA sequence: TGCGCCAGCAGCGTCCAGATAAACTACGAGCAGTACTTC. The rearrangement uses TRBV5-1 and TRBJ2-7; D uncertain. This CDR3 comprises 13 residues. Germline CDR1 SGHRS, CDR2 YFSETQ. V was clipped by 4 bases and J by 3 bases, with 11 bases between them.

CDR3 protein: CASSIPGQGFEGYTF. CDR3 nucleotide sequence: TGTGCCAGTAGTATCCCGGGACAGGGCTTCGAGGGCTACACCTTC. The V call is TRBV19, the J call TRBJ1-2, with 9 bases identical to TRBD1. Unmatched junction bases numbered 10, after V lost 3 bases and J lost 8 bases. The CDR3 totals 15 residues. CDR1 LNHDA and CDR2 SQIVND come from the germline V gene (reference sequence).

The table lists this clone with a few counts. The gene calls are TRBV5-1 and TRBJ2-7; maybe TRBD1 (6 bases). V gave up 0 bases and J gave up 1 base, with 14 bases separating them. CDR1 SGHRS and CDR2 YFSETQ come from the germline V gene. The CDR3 consists of 16 residues. The CDR3, as DNA: TGCGCCAGCAGCTTGGGATCGGGACACGAATCCTACGAGCAGTACTTC. It is translated as CASSLGSGHESYEQYF.

The chain joins TRBV7-2 to TRBJ2-7, with 11 bases fitting TRBD2. The CDR3 loop spans 15 amino acids. The germline CDR1 and CDR2 sequences are SGHTA and FQGNSA. The junction had 7 bases not matched to a gene; V was cut back by 5 bases and J by 4 bases. CDR3 loop: CASSKPSGRLYEQYF. The CDR3 DNA sequence: TGTGCCAGCAGCAAGCCTAGCGGGAGGCTTTACGAGCAGTACTTC.

The chain employs TRBV6-5 and TRBJ1-1; D is possibly TRBD1 (5 bases). CDR1 is MNHEY, CDR2 SVGAGI, per germline. V was shortened by 2 bases and J by 10 bases, with 14 bases between the two germline ends. There are 13 residues in the CDR3. The CDR3 sequence is CASSYALGGIAFF. The CDR3 DNA follows: TGTGCCAGCAGTTACGCATTGGGGGGTATAGCTTTCTTT.

This clone was counted only a few times. J is TRBJ2-3 and V is TRBV30; D call uncertain. Between the trimmed V and J ends, which lost 3 bases and 3 bases, there was a span of 13 bases. CDR1 and CDR2 (germline): GTSNPN, SVGIG (reference sequence). CDR3 size: 14 residues. The CDR3 bases are TGTGCCTGGAGAGACTCCCCGGTAACAGATACGCAGTATTTT. Amino acids: CAWRDSPVTDTQYF.

The V call is TRBV6-5, the J call TRBJ1-1; 7 bases fit TRBD1. The V gene's germline CDR1 is MNHEY and CDR2 SVGAGI. This CDR3 region has 14 residues. J was trimmed by 7 bases and V by 5 bases; bases with no gene match: 10. DNA for the CDR3: TGTGCCAGCAGTCCGGGGACAGACAAAAATGAAGCTTTCTTT. Its protein product is CASSPGTDKNEAFF.

V gene TRBV9 combines with J gene TRBJ2-7; 10 nucleotides match TRBD2. V was clipped by 0 bases and J by 5 bases; unmatched bases: 2. This CDR3 has 14 residues. CDR1 and CDR2 (germline): SGDLS, YYNGEE. For the CDR3, the DNA is TGTGCCAGCAGCGTAGTAGCGGGAGGCCACGAGCAGTACTTC. This encodes CASSVVAGGHEQYF.

This clone has just one count. This chain links TRBV9 with TRBJ2-7; 9 bases map to TRBD1. Germline V lookup: CDR1 SGDLS, CDR2 YYNGEE. This CDR3 has 14 residues. The V and J ends lost 4 bases and 7 bases, in that order; junction bases with no gene match: 9. CDR3 sequence: CASSQRDRETEQYF. The CDR3 DNA reads TGTGCCAGCAGCCAAAGGGACAGGGAAACTGAGCAGTACTTC.

V is TRBV7-9 and J is TRBJ1-2, with D possibly matching TRBD1 (5 bases). Germline V CDR1 and CDR2: SEHNR, FQNEAQ (reference sequence). The CDR3 has 15 residues. V gave up 3 bases and J gave up 3 bases, with 14 bases separating them. CDR3 sequence reads: CASSFSREGDYGYTF. The CDR3 DNA reads as TGTGCCAGCAGCTTTTCCAGGGAAGGTGACTATGGCTACACCTTC.

This chain joins TRBV7-6 and TRBJ2-5; the D gene is possibly TRBD1 (6 bases). The germline gives CDR1 SGHVS, CDR2 FNYEAQ. The germline V and J ends were trimmed by 4 bases and 5 bases, with 14 bases remaining between them. This CDR3 region has 14 residues. The chain's CDR3 is CASSSFGGGETQYF. CDR3 in DNA: TGTGCCAGCAGCTCGTTTGGGGGCGGGGAGACCCAGTACTTC. The full variable domain, its missing parts supplied by reference TRBV7-6 and TRBJ2-5, is GAGVSQSPRYKVTKRGQDVALRCDPISGHVSLYWYRQALGQGPEFLTYFNYEAQQDKSGLPNDRFSAERPEGSISTLTIQRTEQRDSAMYRCASSSFGGGETQYFGPGTRLLVL.

This clone has more than one count but fewer than ten. This chain links TRBV15 with TRBJ1-1; 10 bases fit TRBD1. Germline V CDR1 and CDR2: LNHNV, YYDKDF (reference sequence). J was trimmed by 4 bases and V by 1 base; bases with no gene match: 0. There are 14 residues in the CDR3. This chain's CDR3 is CATSRGDRGTEAFF. In nucleotides, the CDR3 is TGTGCCACCAGCAGAGGGGACAGGGGCACTGAAGCTTTCTTT.

This rearrangement joins TRBV11-2 to TRBJ2-7; D not certain. The CDR3 has 12 amino acids. V was cut by 1 base and J by 4 bases, with 5 bases left in between. Per the germline V gene, CDR1 is SGHAT and CDR2 is FQNNGV. The CDR3 bases are TGTGCCAGCAGCTTAGTTTCGTACGAGCAGTACTTC. It encodes CASSLVSYEQYF. Full variable domain (outside the CDR3, taken from reference TRBV11-2 and TRBJ2-7): EAGVAQSPRYKIIEKRQSVAFWCNPISGHATLYWYQQILGQGPKLLIQFQNNGVVDDSQLPKDRFSAERLKGVDSTLKIQPAKLEDSAVYLCASSLVSYEQYFGPGTRLTVT.